These 13 T cell receptor beta chains share one sample of origin, sequenced in a study of blood T cell repertoires in COVID-19. TCRdb's table, derived via immunoSEQ multiplex PCR, lists solely in-frame clones and lacks some. The table has some 250,000 clones, approximately 86% seen once. Sequencing used peripheral blood. The receptor source for this set is a woman in her 70s with active or convalescent COVID-19.

CDR3 bases: TGTGCCAGCAGTTACCCTCGTATGGAGCTAGCTGGGGCCAACGTCCTGACTTTC. This sequence encodes CASSYPRMELAGANVLTF. The chain combines TRBV6-2 or TRBV6-3 with TRBJ2-6; no clear D. The germline gives CDR1 MNHEY, CDR2 SVGEGT. V dropped 2 bases and J dropped 2 bases, with 16 bases sitting between them. The CDR3 sequence is 18 residues long.

The J gene is TRBJ2-1, the V gene TRBV4-1; TRBD2 agrees at 12 bases. V was pared by 4 bases and J by 8 bases, with 21 bases of the junction left unmatched. The CDR3 contains 20 residues. In germline, CDR1 is MGHRA, CDR2 YSYEKL. The CDR3 protein is CASSPKGDLAGGPLSDEQFF. The CDR3 region has the DNA TGCGCCAGCAGCCCAAAAGGGGACCTAGCGGGGGGGCCTTTGTCGGATGAGCAGTTCTTC.

The V and J genes are TRBV5-1 and TRBJ1-2; D gene unclear. The V end lost 0 bases, the J end lost 2 bases, and 8 bases lay between the germline ends. Looked up from germline, CDR1 is SGHRS and CDR2 is YFSETQ. The CDR3 extends over 14 amino acids. The CDR3, as DNA: TGCGCCAGCAGCTTGGAGCAGGCGAACTATGGCTACACCTTC. Translating gives CASSLEQANYGYTF.

The chain combines TRBV29-1 with TRBJ1-4, with D maybe TRBD1 (5 bases). Per germline, CDR1 SQVTM and CDR2 ANQGSEA. V was cut by 6 bases and J by 8 bases, with 13 bases left in between. The CDR3 consists of 12 residues. The CDR3: CSVIQGKEKLFF. The CDR3 nucleotides are TGCAGCGTCATCCAGGGAAAAGAAAAACTGTTTTTT.

The V call is TRBV5-1, the J call TRBJ1-1; no clear D gene. Trimming took off 0 bases at V and 2 bases at J, with 5 bases between the two ends. The length of the CDR3 is 13 residues. Germline lookup yields CDR1 SGHRS and CDR2 YFSETQ. This CDR3 reads CASSLGENTEAFF. In nucleotides, the CDR3 is TGCGCCAGCAGCTTGGGCGAAAACACTGAAGCTTTCTTT.

This clone has a single count. The rearrangement uses TRBV7-6 and TRBJ2-7, with no clear D. The CDR3 has 17 residues. V lost 5 bases and J 0 bases, leaving 20 bases between the germline ends. CDR1 is SGHVS and CDR2 is FNYEAQ in the germline V gene. The CDR3 DNA sequence: TGTGCCAGCAGCCTCAAGGTGGCAGGCTTAGACTCCTACGAGCAGTACTTC. Translation: CASSLKVAGLDSYEQYF.

The chain is built from TRBV6-5 and TRBJ1-6, with a weak D call TRBD1 (5 bases). The CDR3 has 14 residues. Trimming cost V 5 bases and J 6 bases, with 11 bases left between them. The germline CDR1 and CDR2 sequences are MNHEY and SVGAGI. DNA for the CDR3: TGTGCCAGCAGTAGCAGGGCTGGTAATTCACCCCTCCACTTT. It specifies CASSSRAGNSPLHF.

J is TRBJ2-5 and V is TRBV7-9; TRBD1 agrees at 7 bases. CDR3 length equals 15 residues. The germline V gene has CDR1 SEHNR and CDR2 FQNEAQ (reference sequence). With V trimmed by 5 bases and J by 2 bases, 8 bases remained unmatched. This CDR3 reads CASSPLGTAQETQYF. CDR3 coding DNA: TGTGCCAGCAGCCCTCTCGGGACAGCTCAAGAGACCCAGTACTTC.

The V gene is TRBV7-2, the J gene TRBJ2-5, with TRBD2 matching over 8 bases. V lost 1 base and J lost 3; bases outside the gene matches: 10. CDR3 length: 17 residues. Per the germline V gene, CDR1 is SGHTA and CDR2 is FQGNSA. This CDR3 reads CASSLVMGGGPEETQYF. The CDR3 DNA sequence: TGTGCCAGCAGCTTAGTAATGGGCGGGGGGCCGGAAGAGACCCAGTACTTC.

The V call is TRBV7-2, the J call TRBJ2-3; the match to TRBD1 covers 7 bases. The CDR3 runs 16 residues. J gave up 0 bases and V 3 bases, and 6 bases lay outside the gene matches. CDR1 and CDR2 from the germline V gene are SGHTA and FQGNSA. CDR3 loop: CASSLGQSKSTDTQYF. CDR3 bases: TGTGCCAGCAGCTTGGGACAGTCCAAAAGCACAGATACGCAGTATTTT.

The count of this clone is one. The chain employs TRBV5-4 and TRBJ1-1; 10 bases match TRBD1. CDR3 length: 16 amino acids. V shed 0 bases and J 5 bases; nucleotides not matched to a gene: 7. Germline V gives CDR1 SGHNT, CDR2 YYREEE (reference sequence). The CDR3 DNA follows: TGTGCCAGCAGCTTGGGAGTGAGGACAGGGGGTACTGAAGCTTTCTTT. Amino acids: CASSLGVRTGGTEAFF. The variable domain in full, with the rest retrieved from reference TRBV5-4 and TRBJ1-1, is ETGVTQSPTHLIKTRGQQVTLRCSSQSGHNTVSWYQQALGQGPQFIFQYYREEENGRGNFPPRFSGLQFPNYSSELNVNALELDDSALYLCASSLGVRTGGTEAFFGQGTRLTVV.

This clone was counted between two and nine times. The chain is built from TRBV29-1 and TRBJ2-1; 8 bases are a match to TRBD1. The V segment lost 6 bases and the J segment 15 bases; nucleotides outside the gene matches: 13. This CDR3 spans 12 amino acids. CDR1 is SQVTM and CDR2 is ANQGSEA in the germline V gene. CDR3 sequence (DNA): TGCAGCGTCCAATCCGGGACAGGTCAGCGGTTCTTC. It yields the protein CSVQSGTGQRFF.

The chain has TRBV5-1 and TRBJ2-7; D remains ambiguous. Trimming took off 0 bases at V and 0 bases at J, with 7 bases between the two ends. Germline lookup yields CDR1 SGHRS and CDR2 YFSETQ. The CDR3 extends over 14 amino acids. The CDR3 reads CASSLDTTSYEQYF. DNA of the CDR3: TGCGCCAGCAGCTTGGACACCACCTCCTACGAGCAGTACTTC.